This is a list of T cell receptor beta chains from one sample in a study of blood T cell repertoires in COVID-19. Generated by immunoSEQ multiplex PCR, the TCRdb table keeps only in-frame clones and is missing some. Of fewer than 350,000 clones listed, approximately 83% are singletons. Specimen: PBMCs or T cells enriched from blood (not recorded which). The receptors derive from a man aged 25-40 years who had recovered from COVID-19. Both conserved end residues are part of each CDR3. Each record gives: clone size, V gene, D gene, J gene, CDR3 DNA, CDR3 protein. D genes are given only for firm matches. Rows may omit the clone size; those that give it use once, few, many or a size class.

clone_size: NA; v_call: TRBV25-1; d_call: NA; j_call: TRBJ1-1; cdr3_nt: TGTGCCAGCAACACAGGGCCGAACACTGAAGCTTTCTTT; cdr3_aa: CASNTGPNTEAFF
clone_size: NA; v_call: TRBV4-1; d_call: NA; j_call: TRBJ2-5; cdr3_nt: TGCGCCAGCAGCCAAGGAGACAGTCAACAGACCCAGTACTTC; cdr3_aa: CASSQGDSQQTQYF
clone_size: few; v_call: TRBV27; d_call: TRBD1; j_call: TRBJ2-7; cdr3_nt: TGTGCCAGTCAGACAGGGATCAGCGAGCAGTACTTC; cdr3_aa: CASQTGISEQYF
clone_size: once; v_call: TRBV4-2; d_call: TRBD1; j_call: TRBJ1-2; cdr3_nt: TGTGCCAGCAGCCAAGAGTCCCAGGGGGCCGGTGGCTACACCTTC; cdr3_aa: CASSQESQGAGGYTF
clone_size: once; v_call: TRBV30; d_call: NA; j_call: TRBJ1-2; cdr3_nt: TGTGCCTCACTTGGGGGCCAGGGGTTATTCTATGGCTACACCTTC; cdr3_aa: CASLGGQGLFYGYTF
clone_size: NA; v_call: TRBV7-2; d_call: NA; j_call: TRBJ1-4; cdr3_nt: TGTGCCAGCAGCTTCCCCACGGCAACTAATGAAAAACTGTTTTTT; cdr3_aa: CASSFPTATNEKLFF
clone_size: NA; v_call: TRBV7-3; d_call: NA; j_call: TRBJ2-1; cdr3_nt: TGTGCCAGCAGCTTAACGGCCGGGACAACGTACAATGAGCAGTTCTTC; cdr3_aa: CASSLTAGTTYNEQFF
clone_size: NA; v_call: TRBV11-3; d_call: NA; j_call: TRBJ1-1; cdr3_nt: TGTGCCAGCAGCTTAGACATGAACACTGAAGCTTTCTTT; cdr3_aa: CASSLDMNTEAFF
clone_size: NA; v_call: TRBV19; d_call: TRBD1; j_call: TRBJ1-5; cdr3_nt: TGTGCCAGTACAGGGACAGGGGGTGCCAATCAGCCCCAGCATTTT; cdr3_aa: CASTGTGGANQPQHF
clone_size: NA; v_call: TRBV19; d_call: TRBD1; j_call: TRBJ1-2; cdr3_nt: TGTGCCAGTAGGGACGACAGGGCCGAGGGCTACACCTTC; cdr3_aa: CASRDDRAEGYTF
clone_size: NA; v_call: TRBV6-5; d_call: NA; j_call: TRBJ2-7; cdr3_nt: TGTGCCAGCAGTCAGAAGTTATCCTCCCGAGAGCAGTACTTC; cdr3_aa: CASSQKLSSREQYF
clone_size: NA; v_call: TRBV25-1; d_call: TRBD1; j_call: TRBJ1-1; cdr3_nt: TGTGCCAGCAGCAAGGGGGCGGGCACTGAAGCTTTCTTT; cdr3_aa: CASSKGAGTEAFF
clone_size: NA; v_call: TRBV24-1; d_call: NA; j_call: TRBJ2-2; cdr3_nt: TGTGCCACCAGTGACCTCGGGTCTTACACCGGGGAGCTGTTTTTT; cdr3_aa: CATSDLGSYTGELFF
clone_size: NA; v_call: TRBV19; d_call: TRBD2; j_call: TRBJ2-1; cdr3_nt: TGTGCCAGTAGTATAGTAGCGGGAACCTCCTACAATGAGCAGTTCTTC; cdr3_aa: CASSIVAGTSYNEQFF
clone_size: NA; v_call: TRBV3-1/TRBV3-2; d_call: NA; j_call: TRBJ1-1; cdr3_nt: TGTGCCAGCAGCCAAGGGGCTTTGGGGGGGCGCGTCTTCTTT; cdr3_aa: CASSQGALGGRVFF
clone_size: NA; v_call: TRBV7-8; d_call: TRBD2; j_call: TRBJ2-5; cdr3_nt: TGTGCCAGCAGCCCCCGAGGTAGCGGGGGCCACGGGACCCAGTACTTC; cdr3_aa: CASSPRGSGGHGTQYF
clone_size: NA; v_call: TRBV5-1; d_call: NA; j_call: TRBJ2-1; cdr3_nt: TGCGCCAGCAGTAAACTAGCACCTAACAATGAGCAGTTCTTC; cdr3_aa: CASSKLAPNNEQFF
clone_size: few; v_call: TRBV5-6; d_call: NA; j_call: TRBJ1-2; cdr3_nt: TGTGCCAGCAGCTTGCTAGGCTATGGCTACACCTTC; cdr3_aa: CASSLLGYGYTF
clone_size: NA; v_call: TRBV18; d_call: NA; j_call: TRBJ2-4; cdr3_nt: TGTGCCAGCTCATCGGAAAACATTCAGTACTTC; cdr3_aa: CASSSENIQYF
clone_size: NA; v_call: TRBV29-1; d_call: NA; j_call: TRBJ2-7; cdr3_nt: TGCAGCGTTGGAGGTAGATTGCTCTACGAGCAGTACTTC; cdr3_aa: CSVGGRLLYEQYF
clone_size: once; v_call: TRBV29-1; d_call: TRBD2; j_call: TRBJ2-7; cdr3_nt: TGCAGCGTGGACGGGACTAGCGGGGGCCCATCCGAGCAGTACTTC; cdr3_aa: CSVDGTSGGPSEQYF
clone_size: NA; v_call: TRBV5-1; d_call: TRBD2; j_call: TRBJ2-3; cdr3_nt: TGCGCCAGCAGCCCGGGACTATACACAGATACGCAGTATTTT; cdr3_aa: CASSPGLYTDTQYF
clone_size: NA; v_call: TRBV12-3/TRBV12-4; d_call: NA; j_call: TRBJ2-2; cdr3_nt: TGTGCCAGCAGTTTGGAGGGCGCCGGGGAGCTGTTTTTT; cdr3_aa: CASSLEGAGELFF
clone_size: NA; v_call: TRBV25-1; d_call: NA; j_call: TRBJ2-7; cdr3_nt: TGTGCCAGCAGTTCGAGAGGATCCGGCAGCTACGAGCAGTACTTC; cdr3_aa: CASSSRGSGSYEQYF
clone_size: NA; v_call: TRBV25-1; d_call: TRBD2; j_call: TRBJ2-3; cdr3_nt: TGTGCCAGCAGTGAATTGACTAGCGGGGGCCCTTCGACGCAGTATTTT; cdr3_aa: CASSELTSGGPSTQYF
clone_size: NA; v_call: TRBV11-2; d_call: TRBD1; j_call: TRBJ2-7; cdr3_nt: TGTGCCAGCAGGTCTTGGGGGACAGGGGATGGGGCCTACGAGCAGTACTTC; cdr3_aa: CASRSWGTGDGAYEQYF
clone_size: NA; v_call: TRBV3-1/TRBV3-2; d_call: TRBD1; j_call: TRBJ1-2; cdr3_nt: TGTGCCAGCAGCCAAGATGGGACAGGGGGCTCCTATGGCTACACCTTC; cdr3_aa: CASSQDGTGGSYGYTF